This TCR beta chain was sequenced for a study of T cells in Graves' hyperthyroidism and ophthalmopathy. CDR1 and CDR2 (germline): KGHDR, SFDVKD. Losses at the gene ends were 3 bases for V and 5 bases for J; bases not matched to a gene: 11. The CDR3 is 17 amino acids. There were TCR beta CDR3 regions amplified from RNA transcripts. In the first-round RT-PCR of the TCR CDR3, the HTBI primer set was used. Via MiXCR, TCRdb re-called the multiplex PCR reads, giving one row per CDR3 protein. The repertoire holds about 720,000 distinct CDR3 sequences, with over 15% as singletons. Source material: blood. The source of this sequence is a woman aged 45 to 65 with Graves' hyperthyroidism that later progressed to Graves' ophthalmopathy. J is TRBJ2-3 and V is TRBV24-1, with 9 positions matching TRBD2. In DNA, the CDR3 is TGTGCCACCAGTGATGAGCGGGGGGCCTTTGTTATAGATACGCAGTATTTT. Translating gives CATSDERGAFVIDTQYF.